Following are 26 T cell receptor beta chains from one sample sequenced in a study of lymphopenia after photon versus proton radiotherapy. The repertoire was sequenced with immunoSEQ multiplex PCR; TCRdb's copy has only in-frame clones and lacks some. Here the sample spans roughly 49,000 clones, around 90% being singletons. Sample: peripheral blood, taken from a patient treated with photon-based radiotherapy. These receptors were taken from a woman between 40 and 55 years old with cholangiocarcinoma.

The rearrangement links TRBV9 to TRBJ1-3; tentatively, D is TRBD1 (5 bases). CDR1 is SGDLS, CDR2 YYNGEE, per germline. V was trimmed by 7 bases and J by 2 bases, leaving 16 bases between them. The CDR3 sequence is 15 residues long. The DNA for the CDR3 is TGTGCCAGCGCCCAGGGCACTCTCGCTGGAAACACCATATATTTT. It yields the protein CASAQGTLAGNTIYF.

The sample holds one count of this clone. The chain employs TRBV7-3 and TRBJ2-3, with D possibly TRBD2 on 6 matching bases. There are 14 residues in the CDR3. CDR1 and CDR2 (germline): SGHTA, FQGTGA. Trimming left V 7 bases short and J 4 bases short, with 15 bases between. The DNA for the CDR3 is TGTGCCAGCACCCTAGGCGGGGTTGCAGATACGCAGTATTTT. This encodes CASTLGGVADTQYF.

CDR3 region: CASSPRAGGSYEQYF. The CDR3 DNA follows: TGTGCCAGCAGTCCCCGGGCCGGGGGCTCCTACGAGCAGTACTTC. V gene TRBV27 combines with J gene TRBJ2-7; TRBD2 might be the D (6 bases). Germline values: CDR1 MNHEY, CDR2 SMNVEV (reference sequence). Trimming cost V 5 bases and J 0 bases, with 14 bases left between them. The CDR3 consists of 15 residues.

This clone is a singleton in its sample. The chain joins TRBV14 to TRBJ1-2; TRBD1 aligns across 7 bases. Germline CDR1 and CDR2: SGHDN and FVKESK. V shed 1 base, J shed 8 bases, and the junction held 10 bases outside the gene matches. The CDR3 extends over 15 amino acids. CDR3 nucleotides: TGTGCCAGCAGCCAAGTAGGAACAGGGGCTGGGGGCTACACCTTC. It encodes CASSQVGTGAGGYTF.

The V and J genes are TRBV5-1 and TRBJ2-6, with D perhaps matching TRBD1 (6 bases). V shed 7 bases and J shed 0 bases, with 11 bases lying between them. The CDR3 loop spans 15 amino acids. CDR1 and CDR2 from the germline V gene are SGHRS and YFSETQ. The CDR3 region is CASGEGDSGANVLTF. CDR3 coding DNA: TGCGCCAGCGGAGAGGGGGACTCTGGGGCCAACGTCCTGACTTTC.

Here the CDR3 DNA reads TGCGCCAGCAGCTTGCAGGGTTTAGGGTACGAGCAGTACTTC. This sequence encodes CASSLQGLGYEQYF. The genes are TRBV5-1 and TRBJ2-7; D may be TRBD1 (5 bases). This CDR3 contains 14 residues. The V gene lost 1 base and the J gene lost 4 bases, with 12 bases spanning the gap. The germline CDR1 and CDR2 sequences are SGHRS and YFSETQ.

V and J are TRBV9 and TRBJ1-6; possibly TRBD1 for D (6 bases). This CDR3 comprises 13 residues. V lost 3 bases and J 7 bases, leaving 8 bases between the germline ends. Per the germline V gene, CDR1 is SGDLS and CDR2 is YYNGEE. CDR3 nucleotide sequence: TGTGCCAGCAGCGCCACAGGGAATTCACCCCTCCACTTT. Translation gives CASSATGNSPLHF.

This chain uses TRBV28 with TRBJ2-1, with D uncertain. V lost 1 base and J 0 bases, leaving 4 bases between the germline ends. This CDR3 is built from 14 residues. CDR1 is MDHEN and CDR2 is SYDVKM in the germline V gene. The chain's CDR3 is CASSLSGSYNEQFF. The CDR3, as DNA: TGTGCCAGCAGTTTATCTGGCTCCTACAATGAGCAGTTCTTC.

The chain combines TRBV10-2 with TRBJ1-3; D gene uncertain. Germline values: CDR1 WSHSY, CDR2 SAAADI. The CDR3 consists of 12 residues. V was shortened by 6 bases and J by 2 bases, with 5 bases between the two germline ends. CDR3 nucleotide sequence: TGCGCCAGCAGGGACGCTGGAAACACCATATATTTT. This encodes CASRDAGNTIYF.

The chain carries TRBV9 and TRBJ1-2, with D uncertain. Germline V gene sequence: CDR1 SGDLS, CDR2 YYNGEE. There are 11 residues in the CDR3. Trimming pared 4 bases from V and 3 bases from J, leaving 4 bases between. In nucleotides, the CDR3 is TGTGCCAGCAGCACAGACTATGGCTACACCTTC. This translates into CASSTDYGYTF.

This clone has only one observation. The chain carries TRBV6-5 and TRBJ2-5, with 11 bases aligning to TRBD2. Germline trimming cut 5 bases from V and 5 bases from J; bases unmatched to any gene: 7. This CDR3 has 15 amino acids. Germline-derived CDR1 and CDR2 are MNHEY and SVGAGI. CDR3 region: CASSRSSGGRETQYF. For the CDR3, the DNA is TGTGCCAGCAGTCGGTCTAGCGGGGGGAGGGAGACCCAGTACTTC.

This chain connects TRBV30 to TRBJ2-5; 8 nucleotides match TRBD1. With V trimmed by 7 bases and J by 6 bases, 7 bases remained unmatched. CDR1 GTSNPN and CDR2 SVGIG come from the germline V gene (reference sequence). CDR3 length: 12 amino acids. CDR3 bases: TGTGCCTATCGACAGGGGAGGCAGACCCAGTACTTC. It specifies CAYRQGRQTQYF.

This chain uses TRBV10-3 with TRBJ1-2, with D unresolved. CDR3 length: 14 residues. Trimming shortened V by 2 bases and J by 3 bases, and 10 bases separated the two germline ends. Germline CDR1 and CDR2: ENHRY and SYGVKD. CDR3 protein: CAISEPREYYGYTF. In DNA, the CDR3 is TGTGCCATCAGTGAGCCCCGGGAATACTATGGCTACACCTTC.

The chain combines TRBV7-9 with TRBJ1-5, with D possibly being TRBD1 (6 bases). Germline CDR1 reads SEHNR; CDR2 reads FQNEAQ (reference sequence). There are 15 residues in the CDR3. V lost 0 bases, J lost 4 bases, and 10 bases lay in between. The CDR3 nucleotides are TGTGCCAGCAGCTTAGCCATGGGGGCAAATCAGCCCCAGCATTTT. Protein: CASSLAMGANQPQHF.

The CDR3 is CAWRKRTGGTDTQYF. Written as DNA, the CDR3 is TGTGCCTGGAGAAAAAGGACAGGGGGGACAGATACGCAGTATTTT. V usage is TRBV30 and J usage is TRBJ2-3, with 10 bases matching TRBD1. CDR3 length: 15 amino acids. Trimming at V came to 3 bases and at J to 3 bases, leaving 6 bases not matched to a gene. The germline gives CDR1 GTSNPN, CDR2 SVGIG (reference sequence). The whole variable domain, filled in from reference TRBV30 and TRBJ2-3, reads SQTIHQWPATLVQPVGSPLSLECTVEGTSNPNLYWYRQAAGRGLQLLFYSVGIGQISSEVPQNLSASRPQDRQFILSSKKLLLSDSGFYLCAWRKRTGGTDTQYFGPGTRLTVL.

The chain carries TRBV19 and TRBJ2-3; 8 nucleotides line up with TRBD1. This CDR3 has 15 amino acids. Trimming at V came to 7 bases and at J to 1 base, leaving 7 bases not matched to a gene. Germline CDR1 is LNHDA and CDR2 is SQIVND (reference sequence). The CDR3 spells CASTGTGTRTDTQYF. The CDR3 DNA reads as TGTGCCAGTACCGGGACAGGCACTCGCACAGATACGCAGTATTTT.

V gene TRBV11-2 combines with J gene TRBJ1-2; the match to TRBD1 covers 7 bases. J was trimmed by 7 bases and V by 5 bases; bases with no gene match: 7. The CDR3 is 13 residues long. Germline CDR1 SGHAT, CDR2 FQNNGV. DNA for the CDR3: TGTGCCAGCAGCCGGGACAGCATGGTTGGCTACACCTTC. Its protein product is CASSRDSMVGYTF.

The gene calls are TRBV6-6 and TRBJ2-3; 7 nucleotides line up with TRBD2. Germline trimming cut 7 bases from V and 3 bases from J; bases unmatched to any gene: 10. This CDR3 has 15 residues. Germline assignment: CDR1 MNHNY and CDR2 SVGAGI (reference sequence). The CDR3 reads CASNKFGGSTDTQYF. In nucleotides, the CDR3 is TGTGCCAGCAACAAGTTCGGGGGGTCGACAGATACGCAGTATTTT.

J is TRBJ2-7 and V is TRBV19, with D possibly called TRBD1 or TRBD2 (6 bases each). The germline gives CDR1 LNHDA, CDR2 SQIVND (reference sequence). V was shortened by 6 bases and J by 1 base, with 16 bases between the two germline ends. The CDR3 is 15 residues long. Here the CDR3 DNA reads TGTGCCAGTAGAAGTTCGGGGGCGGGGTCCTACGAGCAGTACTTC. Its protein is CASRSSGAGSYEQYF.

This chain joins TRBV7-2 and TRBJ1-3, with D tentatively TRBD1 (6 bases). The germline V gene has CDR1 SGHTA and CDR2 FQGNSA. The CDR3 loop spans 15 amino acids. V shed 7 bases and J shed 0 bases, with 13 bases lying between them. The CDR3, as DNA: TGTGCCAGCATCAAAAGGGGGGGCTCTGGAAACACCATATATTTT. This gives the protein CASIKRGGSGNTIYF.

This clone was seen just once. This sequence joins TRBV25-1 and TRBJ1-1; maybe TRBD1 (5 bases). Germline-derived CDR1 and CDR2 are MGHDK and SYGVNS. V lost 4 bases to trimming and J lost 5 bases, with 11 bases between them. The CDR3 has 13 amino acids. DNA for the CDR3: TGTGCCAGCAGTGCCGGGGGATGGACTGAAGCTTTCTTT. Residues: CASSAGGWTEAFF.

The chain recombines TRBV30 with TRBJ2-1, with TRBD2 identical over 11 bases. The germline CDR1 and CDR2 sequences are GTSNPN and SVGIG (reference sequence). V lost 7 bases, J lost 7 bases, and 6 bases stayed unmatched. The CDR3 totals 13 residues. The CDR3 DNA is TGTGCCTTATTAGCGGGGGGGCCAAATGAGCAGTTCTTC. This sequence encodes CALLAGGPNEQFF. The variable domain in full, completed from reference TRBV30 and TRBJ2-1, reads SQTIHQWPATLVQPVGSPLSLECTVEGTSNPNLYWYRQAAGRGLQLLFYSVGIGQISSEVPQNLSASRPQDRQFILSSKKLLLSDSGFYLCALLAGGPNEQFFGPGTRLTVL.

The rearrangement uses TRBV5-5 and TRBJ1-1; D uncertain. The CDR3 extends over 15 amino acids. Per the germline V gene, CDR1 is SGHKS and CDR2 is YYEKEE (reference sequence). V lost 2 bases and J 4 bases, leaving 15 bases between the germline ends. In DNA, the CDR3 is TGTGCCAGCAGCTTTGCAGACTTTATCGGCACTGAAGCTTTCTTT. It specifies CASSFADFIGTEAFF.

The chain joins TRBV5-4 to TRBJ2-5; 8 bases agree with TRBD2. The CDR3 contains 15 residues. CDR1 is SGHNT, CDR2 YYREEE, per germline (reference sequence). V was pared by 0 bases and J by 4 bases, with 5 bases of the junction left unmatched. This CDR3 is CASSLDSGKAETQYF. Written as DNA, the CDR3 is TGTGCCAGCAGCTTGGATAGCGGGAAGGCAGAGACCCAGTACTTC.

The chain combines TRBV5-4 with TRBJ2-3; D gene unclear. Trimming cost V 2 bases and J 0 bases, with 4 bases left between them. In germline, CDR1 is SGHNT, CDR2 YYREEE (reference sequence). The length of the CDR3 is 13 residues. The CDR3 here is CASSFYSTDTQYF. CDR3 nucleotide sequence: TGTGCCAGCAGCTTTTACAGCACAGATACGCAGTATTTT.

This chain's CDR3 is CASSVGTGRNEQYF. The CDR3 coding sequence is TGTGCCAGCAGCGTCGGGACAGGGAGGAACGAGCAGTACTTC. The chain recombines TRBV9 with TRBJ2-7, with 9 bases lining up with TRBD1. Germline values: CDR1 SGDLS, CDR2 YYNGEE. V shed 2 bases, J shed 5 bases, and the junction held 5 bases outside the gene matches. The CDR3 consists of 14 residues.